This T cell receptor (beta chain) came from a study of CD8+CD57+ T cells in acquired aplastic anemia (dated by TCRdb to the late 2010s). For the study in its entirety: CD8+CD57+ expansion was defined as frequency above the mean frequency observed in healthy subjects. Beyond this particular receptor, the publication reports: CD8+ Simpson's diversity did not differ significantly between patients and healthy controls (P=0.060). Although twenty-nine CD8+ CDR3 sequences were shared by patients and controls, these sequences appeared highly expressed in patients and within the immunodominant clones of patients. In patients, diversity was decreased in CD8+CD57+ cells compared with the total CD4+ and CD8+ cell pools.

Genomic DNA served as template for TCR beta VDJ combination and CDR3 sequence profiling. TCR repertoire sequencing was run on an Illumina HiSeq 2000. The study's processing was this. TRBV/TRBJ rearrangement plots, CDR3 size and DJ length profiles, and Simpson's diversity index were used to evaluate the repertoires. The most abundant DNA sequence in the deep sequencing data was defined as the immunodominant clone. CDR3 amino acid sequences were checked for sharing between subjects and were compared against published repertoires and the VDJdb database. Using fastp at Q25 and MiXCR, TCRdb reprocessed the public reads and kept productive beta chains. Records with the same CDR3 protein are collapsed into one entry carrying the most frequent genes and DNA. V and J calls and clone size were set by TCRdb, not the authors. The sample has about 20,000 distinct CDR3 sequences on record, 40% of them singletons. The leading ten clones occupy around 87% of the sample.

From cysteine to phenylalanine, the CDR3 is 14 amino acids long. The only DNA kept is the CDR3, 42 bases in frame from the first base. Per the germline V gene (reference sequence), MNHNY is the CDR1 and SVGAGI is the CDR2. The V end loses 5 bases and the J end loses 1 base, and a stretch of 12 bases separates them. With respect to this clonotype: Its antigen is still unknown. It has no much larger one-base neighbor in the sample; base qualities were not kept.

The patients picked for sequencing were ones in whom flow cytometry had shown an expansion of CD8+CD57+ cells. For about 15% of the 12 patients, enough cells were available to additionally sequence CD8+CD57+ effector memory cells. Every patient had a diagnosis of severe acquired aplastic anemia based on International Study of Aplastic Anemia and Agranulocytosis and Camitta criteria. Patients had received no therapy at the time of blood sampling. CD8+CD57+ cells were bead-enriched, yielding a mean of 1.6 ug of DNA. TCR repertoires of sorted CD4+ and CD8+ blood T cells from severe aplastic anemia patients and healthy subjects were deep-sequenced in the study. In the USA, patient enrollment took place under clinicaltrials.gov protocols 00001620, 01623167, 00001397, 00071045, 00081523 and 00961064. Ficoll-Paque density gradient centrifugation was used to isolate peripheral blood mononuclear cells.

The chain is made from TRBV6-6 and TRBJ2-7, with TRBD2 perhaps the D gene, on 5 matching bases. The sequence was obtained from a human donor with aplastic anemia. Material for sequencing was CD8+CD57+ T cells sorted from PBMCs. The sample's cell subset or site label, in plain terms: bead-enriched CD8+CD57+ effector memory T cells from SAA patients. The sequenced DNA is TGTGCCAGCAGTGCCCTAGCCGGATCCTACGAGCAGTACTTC. This translates into CASSALAGSYEQYF.